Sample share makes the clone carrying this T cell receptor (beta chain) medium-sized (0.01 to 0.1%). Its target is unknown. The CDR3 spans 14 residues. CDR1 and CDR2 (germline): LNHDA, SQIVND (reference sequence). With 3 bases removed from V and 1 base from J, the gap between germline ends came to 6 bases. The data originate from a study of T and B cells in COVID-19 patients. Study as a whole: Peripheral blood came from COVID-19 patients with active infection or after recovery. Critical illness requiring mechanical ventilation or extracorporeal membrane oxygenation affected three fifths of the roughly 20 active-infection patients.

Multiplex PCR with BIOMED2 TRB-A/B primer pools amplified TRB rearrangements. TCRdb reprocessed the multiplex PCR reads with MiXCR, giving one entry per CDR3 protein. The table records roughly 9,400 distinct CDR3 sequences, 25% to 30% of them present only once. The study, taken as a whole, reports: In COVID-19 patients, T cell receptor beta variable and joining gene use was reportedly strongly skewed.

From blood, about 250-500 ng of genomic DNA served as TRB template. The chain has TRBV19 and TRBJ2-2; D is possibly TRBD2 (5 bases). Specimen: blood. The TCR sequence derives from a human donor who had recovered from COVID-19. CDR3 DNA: TGTGCCAGTAGTATGAGCGGGAACACCGGGGAGCTGTTTTTT. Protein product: CASSMSGNTGELFF.